The text below deals with one TCR beta chain. J was trimmed by 4 bases and V by 0 bases; bases with no gene match: 5. The germline gives CDR1 SGHNT, CDR2 YYREEE (reference sequence). The CDR3 totals 18 residues. This sample was taken from a study of T cell changes during pregnancy in multiple sclerosis. Generated by immunoSEQ multiplex PCR, the TCRdb table keeps only in-frame clones and is missing some. The sample has around 67,000 clones, roughly 88% seen once. The specimen was peripheral blood, collected after pregnancy. The chain employs TRBV5-4 and TRBJ2-2; 14 nucleotides line up with TRBD2. The sequence was obtained from a female donor in good health, enrolled as a control in a pregnancy study. The CDR3 reads CASSLGGLAGAITGELFF. The CDR3 bases are TGTGCCAGCAGCTTGGGGGGACTAGCGGGAGCCATCACCGGGGAGCTGTTTTTT.